This section outlines one TCR beta chain sequence together with its context. The specificity of this receptor is unknown. There are no base qualities to consult, and no much larger clone falls within one base. In total, 630 or so healthy bone marrow donors made up the cohort. At the time of sampling, every cohort member was nominally healthy, though immune exposures that went unrecorded were likely present. The donor tested CMV seropositive and was one of the 289 seropositive cohort members. A peripheral blood sample was collected from each donor, and TCR beta sequencing was performed on peripheral blood mononuclear cells. The Qiagen DNeasy Blood Extraction Kit was used to extract genomic DNA from the blood cell samples. CDR1 and CDR2 are drawn from the germline V gene: MGHRA, YSYEKL. V is cut by 4 bases and J by 2 bases, and the space between the germline ends is 13 bases. Spanning cysteine to phenylalanine, the CDR3 consists of 15 amino acids. Of all the DNA, just the CDR3 is kept, 45 bases in frame from base 1.

The sample is drawn from a study of cytomegalovirus exposure and HLA in healthy donors (dated by TCRdb to 2015 to 2018). As for the study more broadly: An earlier analysis of approximately 600 of the donors reported 250 to 350 Gb of sequence data and about 100 million unique TCR beta sequences from about 180 million T cells. About 280 gigabases of sequencing data and around 80 million unique TCR sequences made up an early release that covered 500 to 650 HLA-typed donors. Of the roughly 390 genotyped donors, 65% to 90% fell in the genetic ancestry cluster associated with self-reported Caucasian donors. The study was designed to test whether signatures of past pathogen exposure could be identified by cataloging public T cell receptors. Using immunosequencing, the study profiled T cell repertoires from roughly 650 subjects and related those repertoires to cytomegalovirus serostatus. A separate validation cohort of more than 100 different subjects was used in addition to the approximately 700-subject first cohort. To predict cytomegalovirus infection status, the study brought together high-throughput TCR immunosequencing, statistical association of individual TCRs with disease status, and machine learning. In a later analysis, previously published TCR beta repertoires from hundreds of donors were re-analyzed and high-resolution HLA genotyping was added so that TCR occurrence patterns could be studied. Rather than drawing on any new phenotypic data, the later analysis identified candidate immune exposures from TCR beta sequences and the way those sequences occurred across donors. In an earlier analysis of 500 to 650 of the donors, high-throughput TCR beta sequencing was used to judge whether each TCR beta V gene segment behaved as functional or pseudogenic. Alongside the repertoire data, information on donor age, sex, ethnicity and CMV serostatus was compiled. In a later genetic analysis, genome-wide SNP genotypes for about 65% of the roughly 670 donors were used, and that subset was treated as a discovery cohort. Every discovery cohort repertoire had been produced on one sequencing platform. HLA typing included class I and class II loci at four-digit resolution. Typing coverage varied by locus: roughly 629-640 donors for A, B, C, DRB1 and DQB1; roughly 560 for DQA1; nearly 610 for DPA1; around 450 for DPB1. Because of strong linkage in the cohort, roughly five DR-DQ haplotypes were treated as single units for association and clustering. Among about 360 genotyped donors of the cohort, an average of around 240,000 unique TCR beta nucleotide sequences were sequenced per donor, roughly a sixth of them non-productive.

Receptor libraries were prepared by the immunoSEQ multiplex PCR assay. A mixture of 60 forward primers for TCR Vbeta segments and 13 reverse primers for TCR Jbeta segments was used in the multiplex PCR. The CDR3 region of rearranged TCR beta genes was amplified from genomic DNA by a multiplex PCR assay. The amplified TCR beta libraries were sequenced on the Illumina HiSeq System as 87-base-pair reads. Per the authors' processing: A later analysis tallied 75 million to 95 million unique TCR beta chains across the 650 to 750 repertoires, and about 10 million of those chains were shared by two or more donors. To remove PCR and sequencing errors, raw reads were error-corrected and collapsed into unique sequences using a nearest-neighbor algorithm that merged closely related sequences. V, D and J gene segments were assigned by aligning CDR3 sequences to IMGT reference sequences. Each retained sequence needed at least a six-nucleotide match to both a V gene segment and a J gene segment. A rearrangement counted as productive if the CDR3 had no stop codons and remained in frame with V and J, and every other rearrangement counted as non-productive. Following IMGT convention, CDR3 was defined as the stretch from the second conserved V-encoded cysteine up to the conserved J-encoded phenylalanine. The earlier analysis of roughly 590 of the donors excluded any sequence lacking an unambiguous match to a single V gene segment. An earlier analysis of some 500 of the donors classified V segments as functional when productive rearrangements were above 56.7% and as segregating when the standard deviation between donors was above 5%. To diagnose cytomegalovirus status from the catalog of TCR beta chain sequences, a statistical classification framework was built. In a later analysis, V and J genes were assigned by comparing TCR nucleotide sequences against IMGT/GENE-DB human TR gene sequences. The TCRdist pipeline was used in a later analysis to assign CDR3 sequences and most-parsimonious VDJ recombination scenarios. In a later analysis, every TCR beta chain was defined by the combination of its CDR3 amino acid sequence and its V-gene family, and reads without a unique V-gene family were dropped. To address suspected cross-contamination and a sequencing artifact, a later analysis removed roughly 580 highly shared, low-generation-probability nucleotide sequences. In a later analysis, a clonal expansion index for each public chain was calculated from normalized within-repertoire ranks of inferred template counts. In a later analysis, generation probabilities were computed with a VDJ recombination model fitted to out-of-frame rearrangements, and the resulting probabilities were checked against IGoR. A later analysis scored TCR-TCR, TCR-HLA and TCR-CMV co-occurrence with hypergeometric tests, applying a repertoire-size bias correction to TCR pairs. To estimate false discovery rates, a later analysis permuted the HLA or CMV assignments 20 times. In a later analysis, co-occurring TCRs were grouped using DBSCAN, with TCRdist sequence similarity added in when clustering inside HLA-allele-positive subsets. For co-occurrence clustering, repertoires with fewer than 30,000 or more than 120,000 public chains were excluded, along with five repertoires with anomalous nucleotide sharing. TCRdb re-hosts the immuneACCESS table, in-frame sequences only. Its copies lack some clones; in the studies checked, an unresolved V gene accounts for under half of them, and the cause for the rest is not known. V, J and clone size were drawn from that table, and D and trimming were deduced from the DNA. The sample table contains around 120,000 clones; only one count was recorded for approximately 69% of them. The ten largest clones capture 9.5% to 13% of the sample.

General findings and caveats noted by the study authors: In vitro tests confirmed that a few of the cytomegalovirus-associated TCR beta chains recognize cytomegalovirus antigens. In a later analysis, TCR association rates were found to vary across HLA loci, with the most associated TCRs seen for DRB1 alleles and the fewest for HLA-C alleles. The authors suggested that the approach could potentially be extended to other disease states and immunological phenotypes. The classifier was reported to diagnose cytomegalovirus status with high specificity and sensitivity in both the original and validation cohorts. CMV serostatus was the only immune exposure information available for the cohort. In a later analysis, several top co-occurrence clusters were reported to appear linked to parvovirus B19, influenza, CMV and Epstein-Barr virus. In a later analysis, HLA-associated TCR beta chains were found to be more clonally expanded and to have lower generation probabilities than equally common non-associated chains. Because HLA typing was unavailable for some donors at each locus, only the typed subset was used in association tests. According to a later analysis, most CMV-associated TCR beta chains appeared to be HLA-restricted, and the HLA associations seemed to be driven largely by CMV exposure. A total of 150 to 200 TCR beta chains were listed by the study as associated with cytomegalovirus. Some IMGT-functional V segments, including TRBV6-2 and TRBV6-3, could not be told apart with the 87-base-pair reads, so those segments were excluded. An association between a missense DCLRE1C variant and V-gene and J-gene trimming of TCR beta chains was found in a later genetic analysis and replicated in an independent cohort. In an earlier analysis of under 600 of the donors, most TCR beta V segments were observed in productive rearrangements about 87% or about 30% of the time, broadly matching IMGT annotations. A cluster of highly shared sequence variants was judged likely to be a technical artifact of the sequencing pipeline. Specific HLA alleles were associated with 15,000 to 20,000 TCR beta sequences at a false discovery rate of 0.05 in a later analysis. Across donors, most TCR sequences were observed very rarely, whereas some public TCRs were present in many individuals. Assigning TCR associations to individual alleles was difficult when HLA alleles, especially DR and DQ, strongly co-occurred. Roughly uniform sequencing depth across donors was assumed in presence/absence analyses, although this assumption may not hold. A further reported finding was that TCR beta sequences accurately predicted the HLA-A and HLA-B alleles for most subjects in the first cohort. Linkage disequilibrium might explain the correlated functional status among segregating V segments, but an unknown experimental factor could not be ruled out. Because counts were too low, roughly 17 rarely observed V segments, including chromosome 9 orphons, were left out of the earlier analysis of about 620 of the donors. Only TCR beta chains were sequenced in this cohort, and the absence of alpha or paired-chain data limited detectable features. A later genetic analysis reported fewer N-insertions in productive TCRs among donors in an Asian-associated ancestry cluster than the roughly 640-donor mean.

The specimen was PBMCs. The chain is made from TRBV4-1 and TRBJ2-3; TRBD1 is a possible D gene, resting on 6 matching bases. The receptor's source is a woman aged 45-60 years in good health and CMV-seropositive. The CDR3 is CASSLHREYTDTQYF. The DNA is TGCGCCAGCAGCCTCCACAGGGAGTACACAGATACGCAGTATTTT.